The next 14 T cell receptor beta chains were all read from a single sample in a study of cytomegalovirus exposure and HLA in healthy donors. The PCR used 60 Vbeta and 13 Jbeta primers. Profiling relied on immunoSEQ multiplex PCR, and the TCRdb table lists in-frame clones only, not all of them. The table lists about 89,000 clones, roughly 60% of them singletons, with roughly 2.5% in the top ten. The source material was PBMCs. These receptors all come from a human donor in good health.

The V and J genes are TRBV30 and TRBJ2-2; D not certain. There are 13 residues in the CDR3. The germline V and J ends were trimmed by 2 bases and 6 bases, with 10 bases remaining between them. Germline CDR1 GTSNPN, CDR2 SVGIG (reference sequence). CDR3 region: CAWSWASPGELFF. The DNA for the CDR3 is TGTGCCTGGAGTTGGGCCTCCCCCGGGGAGCTGTTTTTT.

This chain joins TRBV27 and TRBJ2-3; D gene unclear. V shed 6 bases and J shed 2 bases, with 6 bases lying between them. CDR1 and CDR2 from the germline V gene are MNHEY and SMNVEV (reference sequence). CDR3 length: 12 residues. The CDR3 coding sequence is TGTGCCAGCAGAGACTTCACAGATACGCAGTATTTT. Protein product: CASRDFTDTQYF.

Remarks on this clone: The sample carries other DNA sequences with the same CDR3. V usage is TRBV5-6 and J usage is TRBJ1-1, with D hard to call. Between the trimmed V and J ends, which lost 0 bases and 2 bases, there was a span of 5 bases. The CDR3 has 13 residues. Germline CDR1 SGHDT, CDR2 YYEEEE. In nucleotides, the CDR3 is TGTGCCAGCAGCTTGGCGGTTAACACTGAAGCTTTCTTT. Translated: CASSLAVNTEAFF. Full variable domain (rest looked up from reference TRBV5-6 and TRBJ1-1): DAGVTQSPTHLIKTRGQQVTLRCSPKSGHDTVSWYQQALGQGPQFIFQYYEEEERQRGNFPDRFSGHQFPNYSSELNVNALLLGDSALYLCASSLAVNTEAFFGQGTRLTVV.

The chain has TRBV30 and TRBJ1-1; D is uncertain. Trimming shortened V by 5 bases and J by 6 bases, and 13 bases separated the two germline ends. Germline V gene lookup returns CDR1 GTSNPN and CDR2 SVGIG (reference sequence). This CDR3 contains 12 residues. CDR3 nucleotides: TGTGCCTGGGGGGAGCAGCCCGCTGAAGCTTTCTTT. Its protein is CAWGEQPAEAFF.

This chain uses TRBV7-2 with TRBJ2-7, with 12 bases that match TRBD2. This CDR3 contains 17 residues. CDR1 and CDR2 (germline): SGHTA, FQGNSA. The junction had 11 bases not matched to a gene; V was cut back by 4 bases and J by 4 bases. The CDR3 loop is CASSSPLAGGPQYEQYF. Here the CDR3 DNA reads TGTGCCAGCAGCTCCCCCCTAGCGGGGGGGCCGCAGTACGAGCAGTACTTC.

The rearrangement uses TRBV4-2 and TRBJ2-7, with D unresolved. Germline lookup yields CDR1 LGHNA and CDR2 YNFKEQ. V lost 8 bases, J lost 0 bases, and 14 bases lay in between. The CDR3 runs to 14 residues. CDR3 DNA: TGTGCCAGCGGTGAGACTCCTCTCTCCTACGAGCAGTACTTC. The encoded protein is CASGETPLSYEQYF.

The rearrangement joins TRBV6-5 to TRBJ2-1; D ambiguous. The length of the CDR3 is 15 residues. V was shortened by 0 bases and J by 5 bases, with 11 bases between the two germline ends. Germline V lookup: CDR1 MNHEY, CDR2 SVGAGI. The CDR3 loop reads CASSYSLFRDNEQFF. As DNA, the CDR3 is TGTGCCAGCAGTTACTCGCTATTCCGTGACAATGAGCAGTTCTTC.

The chain combines TRBV27 with TRBJ1-1, with 12 bases aligning to TRBD1. V trimming: 2 bases; J trimming: 2 bases; junction bases outside the gene matches: 12. Germline loops: CDR1 MNHEY, CDR2 SMNVEV (reference sequence). The CDR3 covers 19 residues. The CDR3 DNA reads TGTGCCAGCAGTTTACGCGGTGGGGACAGGGGGCTTTTAAACACTGAAGCTTTCTTT. It codes for CASSLRGGDRGLLNTEAFF.

This clone showed up just a few times. The V gene is TRBV11-3, the J gene TRBJ2-5, with 7 bases fitting TRBD1. There are 15 residues in the CDR3. V shed 3 bases and J 4 bases; nucleotides not matched to a gene: 8. Germline CDR1 and CDR2: SGHNT and YENEEA. This CDR3 reads CASSFSKGGAETQYF. The CDR3 DNA follows: TGTGCCAGCAGCTTTTCGAAAGGGGGCGCAGAGACCCAGTACTTC.

The V call is TRBV5-1, the J call TRBJ1-1, with unresolved D. The length of the CDR3 is 13 residues. Trimming took off 4 bases at V and 0 bases at J, with 7 bases between the two ends. Germline V gene data show CDR1 as SGHRS and CDR2 as YFSETQ. The CDR3 region has the DNA TGCGCCAGCAGCGGAGTAATGAACACTGAAGCTTTCTTT. It is translated as CASSGVMNTEAFF.

This clone was seen a handful of times. DNA of the CDR3: TGTGCCAGCAGTTCGACTGTTACCTACGAGCAGTACTTC. Amino acid sequence: CASSSTVTYEQYF. The rearrangement links TRBV2 to TRBJ2-7; no clear D gene. From germline, CDR1 is SNHLY and CDR2 FYNNEI. V lost 5 bases and J lost 2, with 10 bases in between. CDR3 length: 13 amino acids.

The CDR3 DNA follows: TGCGCCAGCAGCCAAGATGTTCGAGGGGACAGTTACCAAGAGACCCAGTACTTC. Translation gives CASSQDVRGDSYQETQYF. The chain combines TRBV4-3 with TRBJ2-5, with 7 bases fitting TRBD1. The germline V gene has CDR1 LGHNA and CDR2 YSLEER. The CDR3 spans 18 residues. V shed 0 bases, J shed 0 bases, and the junction held 10 bases outside the gene matches.

The chain is built from TRBV30 and TRBJ1-4, with D perhaps TRBD1 (6 bases). Germline CDR1 is GTSNPN and CDR2 is SVGIG (reference sequence). V lost 5 bases, J lost 0 bases, and 19 bases lay in between. The CDR3 has 17 amino acids. CDR3 protein: CAWGRGRGFATNEKLFF. CDR3 sequence (DNA): TGTGCCTGGGGCCGGGGCAGGGGATTTGCAACTAATGAAAAACTGTTTTTT.

Comments on this clone: A read error may produce the germline difference seen at one junction end. The genes are TRBV4-2 and TRBJ1-1, with 8 bases fitting TRBD1. The CDR3 contains 19 residues. Germline assignment: CDR1 LGHNA and CDR2 YNFKEQ. The CDR3 is CASSQTDRGGWGQNSEAFF. For the CDR3, the DNA is TGTGCCAGCAGCCAAACCGACAGGGGAGGATGGGGACAGAACTCTGAAGCTTTCTTT.